The next 30 T cell receptor beta chains were all read from a single sample in a study of TIL therapy for anti-PD-1-resistant metastatic lung cancer. Sample time point: pre-treatment sample, taken before nivolumab and TIL therapy. The tumor samples were excised metastases, mostly pleural nodules or supraclavicular lymph nodes. Sequencing used immunoSEQ v3. The protocol was immunoSEQ multiplex PCR, while the TCRdb copy is restricted to in-frame clones and leaves out a portion. Of around 45,000 clones listed, 55% to 75% were seen once; the top ten hold approximately 5.6%. The specimen was tumor tissue, collected at baseline. Source of these receptors: a person between 30 and 79 years old with non-small cell lung cancer.

Note on this clone: This sample includes further DNA sequences coding for the same CDR3. J is TRBJ1-3 and V is TRBV11-3; 9 positions agree with TRBD1. Trimming removed 5 bases from V and 2 bases from J; junction bases left unmatched: 4. Per germline, CDR1 SGHNT and CDR2 YENEEA. This CDR3 comprises 15 residues. CDR3 amino acids: CASSPGQGPGNTIYF. CDR3 sequence (DNA): TGTGCCAGCAGCCCCGGACAGGGGCCTGGAAACACCATATATTTT.

V gene TRBV28 combines with J gene TRBJ1-2, with unresolved D. Trimming pared 3 bases from V and 3 bases from J, leaving 8 bases between. From germline, CDR1 is MDHEN and CDR2 SYDVKM. The CDR3 contains 13 residues. The CDR3 sequence: CASSLRTYYGYTF. The DNA of the CDR3 is TGTGCCAGCAGTTTGCGGACGTACTATGGCTACACCTTC.

The chain joins TRBV15 to TRBJ1-6; D uncertain. The V gene's germline CDR1 is LNHNV and CDR2 YYDKDF (reference sequence). The ends were cut back, 0 bases at V and 7 bases at J, with 13 bases in the middle. This CDR3 is 16 amino acids long. As DNA, the CDR3 is TGTGCCACCAGCAGAGAAAGGGTCGGATCAAATTCACCCCTCCACTTT. Protein: CATSRERVGSNSPLHF.

This clone has more than one count but fewer than ten. V is TRBV4-1 and J is TRBJ2-1; 7 bases agree with TRBD1. CDR1 MGHRA and CDR2 YSYEKL come from the germline V gene. V lost 1 base and J lost 2; bases outside the gene matches: 2. The CDR3 loop spans 15 amino acids. The CDR3 nucleotides are TGCGCCAGCAGCCAAGGTGGGACAGCCTACAATGAGCAGTTCTTC. This encodes CASSQGGTAYNEQFF.

The chain carries TRBV19 and TRBJ2-7; 9 bases match TRBD1. The CDR3 loop spans 14 amino acids. Germline V CDR1 and CDR2: LNHDA, SQIVND (reference sequence). V gave up 1 base and J gave up 3 bases; unmatched junction bases: 1. CDR3 region: CASSIVTGGYEQYF. CDR3 DNA: TGTGCCAGTAGTATAGTGACAGGGGGCTACGAGCAGTACTTC.

This chain links TRBV14 with TRBJ1-1, with a weak D call TRBD1 (5 bases). The germline gives CDR1 SGHDN, CDR2 FVKESK. V lost 11 bases and J 7 bases, leaving 17 bases between the germline ends. CDR3 length equals 12 residues. The CDR3 DNA follows: TGTGCCGGAGGGGCAGCAGAAATTGAAGCTTTCTTT. Translating it yields CAGGAAEIEAFF.

The chain recombines TRBV7-2 with TRBJ1-4, with D perhaps matching TRBD1 (5 bases). The CDR3 loop spans 14 amino acids. Germline V gene sequence: CDR1 SGHTA, CDR2 FQGNSA. V lost 3 bases to trimming and J lost 7 bases, with 12 bases between them. The CDR3 nucleotides read TGTGCCAGCAGCTTCCAGGGTGGGAGTGAAAAACTGTTTTTT. It is translated as CASSFQGGSEKLFF.

In its sample, this clone was seen a few times. The rearrangement links TRBV28 to TRBJ1-2; D possibly corresponds to TRBD1 (5 bases). Trimming removed 9 bases at V and 5 bases at J, with 10 bases between. Germline V gives CDR1 MDHEN, CDR2 SYDVKM. This CDR3 region has 11 residues. In nucleotides, the CDR3 is TGTGCCAGTGACAGTCGATATGGCTACACCTTC. This sequence encodes CASDSRYGYTF.

The V gene is TRBV5-1, the J gene TRBJ2-4; perhaps TRBD2 as D (5 bases). Germline lookup yields CDR1 SGHRS and CDR2 YFSETQ. CDR3 length equals 13 residues. V lost 0 bases, J lost 5 bases, and 6 bases lay in between. This CDR3 reads CASSLGRENIQYF. The CDR3 bases are TGCGCCAGCAGCTTGGGGCGGGAAAACATTCAGTACTTC.

This rearrangement joins TRBV5-1 to TRBJ1-5; 8 bases align to TRBD1. The CDR3 contains 16 residues. The trim removed 2 bases at V and 3 bases at J, leaving 7 bases unmatched. Germline V gene sequence: CDR1 SGHRS, CDR2 YFSETQ. The DNA for the CDR3 is TGCGCCAGCAGCTTTGGCACAGGGGGTAACAATCAGCCCCAGCATTTT. Translating gives CASSFGTGGNNQPQHF.

This clone was counted between two and nine times. The rearrangement joins TRBV19 to TRBJ2-5; D gene ambiguous. This CDR3 spans 14 amino acids. Trimming took 6 bases from V and 4 from J, leaving 15 bases between them. Germline CDR1 reads LNHDA; CDR2 reads SQIVND (reference sequence). CDR3 region: CASSLMGGLETQYF. The CDR3 DNA follows: TGTGCCAGTAGCCTAATGGGTGGATTAGAGACCCAGTACTTC.

The CDR3 is CASSAPQGFLHEQYF. The CDR3 DNA sequence: TGTGCCAGTAGTGCCCCACAGGGGTTCCTCCACGAGCAGTACTTC. The chain has TRBV19 and TRBJ2-7; 7 positions match TRBD1. V gave up 5 bases and J gave up 5 bases; unmatched junction bases: 12. Germline V gene data show CDR1 as LNHDA and CDR2 as SQIVND (reference sequence). This CDR3 has 15 residues.

The chain has TRBV6-6 and TRBJ2-7; D possibly corresponds to TRBD2 (5 bases). Germline V gene lookup returns CDR1 MNHNY and CDR2 SVGAGI (reference sequence). V was shortened by 4 bases and J by 3 bases, with 13 bases between the two germline ends. The CDR3 is 14 amino acids. CDR3 residues: CASSSPEGFYEQYF. The CDR3 nucleotides read TGTGCCAGCAGTTCCCCCGAGGGTTTCTACGAGCAGTACTTC.

The chain has TRBV21-1 and TRBJ2-4; the table calls TRBD1, which could not be checked here. TRBV21-1 is shown as a pseudogene. The CDR3 loop spans 17 amino acids. The CDR3 coding sequence is TGTGCCAGCAGCAAAGAATACAGGGGGGAGCCCAAAAACATTCAGTACTTC. Translating gives CASSKEYRGEPKNIQYF.

The rearrangement links TRBV30 to TRBJ2-2; D gene unclear. Trimming stripped 4 bases from V and 2 bases from J, with 17 bases between. The CDR3 extends over 16 amino acids. CDR1 is GTSNPN, CDR2 SVGIG, per germline (reference sequence). The CDR3, as DNA: TGTGCCTGGATGAGTAAGGTTTTTAGCAACACCGGGGAGCTGTTTTTT. It yields the protein CAWMSKVFSNTGELFF.

This clone was seen only once. The chain employs TRBV11-2 and TRBJ2-7, with D possibly being TRBD1 (6 bases). Trimming took off 2 bases at V and 2 bases at J, with 7 bases between the two ends. CDR1 is SGHAT and CDR2 is FQNNGV in the germline V gene. The CDR3 runs to 13 residues. CDR3 sequence reads: CASSLSGAYEQYF. Written as DNA, the CDR3 is TGTGCCAGCAGCTTATCAGGGGCCTACGAGCAGTACTTC.

The CDR3 nucleotides are TGTGCCAGCAGCTTAGCCCTTCTTGGACAAGAGACCCAGTACTTC. Translating it yields CASSLALLGQETQYF. This chain links TRBV7-2 with TRBJ2-5; D remains unclear. This CDR3 has 15 residues. The germline V and J ends were trimmed by 0 bases and 2 bases, with 10 bases remaining between them. Germline lookup yields CDR1 SGHTA and CDR2 FQGNSA.

This rearrangement joins TRBV5-8 to TRBJ2-5; tentative D call: TRBD1 (6 bases). V lost 1 base and J 4 bases, leaving 17 bases between the germline ends. Germline values: CDR1 SGHTS, CDR2 YDEGEE. This CDR3 comprises 16 residues. CDR3 amino acids: CASSLRGQIQVETQYF. The DNA for the CDR3 is TGTGCCAGCAGCTTGCGTGGACAGATACAAGTAGAGACCCAGTACTTC.

The gene calls are TRBV6-1 and TRBJ2-2; D call uncertain. Germline V gene data show CDR1 as MNHNS and CDR2 as SASEGT. The CDR3 runs 13 residues. V lost 1 base and J lost 9, with 9 bases in between. This chain's CDR3 is CASSEGTARELFF. The CDR3 coding sequence is TGTGCCAGCAGTGAAGGAACAGCCCGGGAGCTGTTTTTT.

The rearrangement links TRBV29-1 to TRBJ2-1, with 9 bases matching TRBD1. Germline V gene sequence: CDR1 SQVTM, CDR2 ANQGSEA. J gave up 2 bases and V 7 bases, and 6 bases lay outside the gene matches. The CDR3 totals 14 residues. The CDR3 sequence: CSGMGQGAYNEQFF. The CDR3 DNA reads as TGCAGCGGGATGGGACAGGGAGCCTACAATGAGCAGTTCTTC.

V is TRBV15 and J is TRBJ1-2; D is unclear. In germline, CDR1 is LNHNV, CDR2 YYDKDF (reference sequence). The V and J ends lost 1 base and 3 bases respectively, with 12 bases between them. There are 15 residues in the CDR3. CDR3 loop: CATSRGGKLDYGYTF. The CDR3 DNA is TGTGCCACCAGCAGAGGAGGGAAATTGGACTATGGCTACACCTTC.

This chain connects TRBV6-1 to TRBJ2-7; 8 nucleotides match TRBD1. With V trimmed by 6 bases and J by 6 bases, 7 bases remained unmatched. Germline V gene sequence: CDR1 MNHNS, CDR2 SASEGT. The CDR3 has 13 residues. CDR3 DNA sequence: TGTGCCAGCAGAGACCAGGGGGCGCCCGAGCAGTACTTC. Translating it yields CASRDQGAPEQYF.

V usage is TRBV9 and J usage is TRBJ1-2; no definite D call. Between the trimmed V and J ends, which lost 0 bases and 1 base, there was a span of 10 bases. The CDR3 covers 15 residues. Germline CDR1 reads SGDLS; CDR2 reads YYNGEE. CDR3 sequence reads: CASSVGAANNYGYTF. In DNA form, the CDR3 reads TGTGCCAGCAGCGTAGGGGCAGCTAATAACTATGGCTACACCTTC.

The rearrangement joins TRBV28 to TRBJ1-4; D is uncertain. Germline V gene lookup returns CDR1 MDHEN and CDR2 SYDVKM. V shed 6 bases and J shed 3 bases, with 8 bases lying between them. The CDR3 contains 13 residues. The CDR3 coding sequence is TGTGCCAGCAGCCCAAGTCCTAATGAAAAACTGTTTTTT. Translating it yields CASSPSPNEKLFF.

Written as DNA, the CDR3 is TGTGCCACCAGCAGAGATAGCGGGATGAGTGAGCAGTTCTTC. It codes for CATSRDSGMSEQFF. The chain recombines TRBV15 with TRBJ2-1; TRBD2 matches 8 bases. Germline CDR1 reads LNHNV; CDR2 reads YYDKDF (reference sequence). V was clipped by 0 bases and J by 9 bases; unmatched bases: 4. This CDR3 region has 14 residues.

The chain couples TRBV9 to TRBJ2-7, with no clear D. Trimming cost V 0 bases and J 2 bases, with 15 bases left between them. The germline V gene has CDR1 SGDLS and CDR2 YYNGEE. This CDR3 spans 16 amino acids. CDR3 nucleotides: TGTGCCAGCAGCGTAGGAAGCTCTGGTGGCGCCTACGAGCAGTACTTC. This sequence encodes CASSVGSSGGAYEQYF.

The chain is built from TRBV19 and TRBJ1-4, with TRBD1 as a possible D gene (5 bases). V lost 2 bases, J lost 0 bases, and 10 bases lay in between. Germline V CDR1 and CDR2: LNHDA, SQIVND (reference sequence). The CDR3 runs to 16 residues. This chain's CDR3 is CASSIIRVATNEKLFF. As DNA, the CDR3 is TGTGCCAGTAGTATAATCAGGGTCGCAACTAATGAAAAACTGTTTTTT.

The chain employs TRBV6-5 and TRBJ1-3; D gene uncertain. This CDR3 region has 11 residues. Germline assignment: CDR1 MNHEY and CDR2 SVGAGI. Trimming left V 7 bases short and J 0 bases short, with 1 base between. The CDR3 spells CASTSGNTIYF. CDR3 nucleotide sequence: TGTGCCAGCACCTCTGGAAACACCATATATTTT.

The CDR3 nucleotides read TGTGCCAGCAGCTTAACCTTCTCCTACAATGAGCAGTTCTTC. Its translation: CASSLTFSYNEQFF. The rearrangement joins TRBV7-9 to TRBJ2-1; D gene unclear. Trimming removed 2 bases at V and 0 bases at J, with 5 bases between. CDR3 length equals 14 residues. Germline V gives CDR1 SEHNR, CDR2 FQNEAQ (reference sequence).

This chain uses TRBV18 with TRBJ1-2; D unclear. This CDR3 has 13 residues. Germline CDR1 KGHSH, CDR2 LQKENI. The V and J ends lost 2 bases and 4 bases respectively, with 8 bases between them. CDR3 DNA sequence: TGTGCCAGCTCACCATCCCAGCTCTATGGCTACACCTTC. Its translation: CASSPSQLYGYTF.